Sequencing of this TCR beta chain was carried out in a study of blood T cells in healthy people across ages. Next came a second PCR, run for about 7 to 12 cycles, which used a sample-barcoded 5' primer along with a J-beta primer mix. TCRdb recomputed calls from the 5' RACE reads with MiXCR, one row per CDR3 protein. The sample lists approximately 760,000 distinct CDR3 sequences, roughly 25% occurring once. CDR3 length equals 17 residues. Per the germline V gene, CDR1 is LGHNA and CDR2 is YNFKEQ. V gave up 4 bases and J gave up 0 bases; unmatched junction bases: 10. This clonotype was seen only a few times. About 10 milliliters of peripheral blood were drawn from each donor into EDTA-treated tubes. These data also formed part of another study, on T cells of mothers and their children. This second study notes: The authors detected no persistent microchimeric T cell clones.

Sequenced: blood. The receptor comes from a boy younger than 18 in good health. The gene calls are TRBV4-2 and TRBJ2-7; 9 bases align to TRBD2. CDR3 coding DNA: TGTGCCAGCAGCCCCGGGGTAGCGGGGGACTCCTCCTACGAGCAGTACTTC. This sequence encodes CASSPGVAGDSSYEQYF.